Shown below are 5 T cell receptor beta chains from a single sample sequenced in a study of OX40 agonist ivuxolimab in advanced cancers. Assay used: immunoSEQ multiplex PCR; TCRdb lists only in-frame clones, some missing. The data show over 15,000 clones, roughly 77% seen once. This sample comprised CD4+ or CD8+ T cells sorted from blood, obtained in a trial of the OX40 agonist ivuxolimab. These receptors all stem from an adult with an advanced solid tumor such as melanoma, head and neck, liver or kidney cancer.

The CDR3 is CASSRRTGGIFTEAFF. The CDR3 region has the DNA TGTGCCAGCAGCCGCCGGACAGGGGGCATTTTCACTGAAGCTTTCTTT. The rearrangement uses TRBV11-2 and TRBJ1-1; 11 positions agree with TRBD1. Per the germline V gene, CDR1 is SGHAT and CDR2 is FQNNGV. With V trimmed by 5 bases and J by 4 bases, 9 bases remained unmatched. This CDR3 is 16 amino acids long.

This clone was found once. The V and J genes are TRBV14 and TRBJ2-2; D is undetermined. The CDR3 extends over 12 amino acids. V lost 3 bases and J 6 bases, leaving 5 bases between the germline ends. Germline V gene lookup returns CDR1 SGHDN and CDR2 FVKESK. The CDR3 nucleotides are TGTGCCAGCAGCCATTTTGCCGGGGAGCTGTTTTTT. It specifies CASSHFAGELFF.

The chain combines TRBV4-2 with TRBJ2-2; D unclear. The CDR3 contains 13 residues. V was pared by 5 bases and J by 4 bases, with 8 bases between. The germline gives CDR1 LGHNA, CDR2 YNFKEQ. CDR3 residues: CASSTRTTGELFF. The DNA of the CDR3 is TGTGCCAGCAGCACCCGGACCACCGGGGAGCTGTTTTTT.

The chain has TRBV7-3 and TRBJ2-7, with 9 bases lining up with TRBD1. Looked up from germline, CDR1 is SGHTA and CDR2 is FQGTGA. This CDR3 has 17 amino acids. J was trimmed by 0 bases and V by 2 bases; bases with no gene match: 8. The CDR3 DNA follows: TGTGCCAGCAGCTTAGGAACAGGGGGCCTGAGCTCCTACGAGCAGTACTTC. This sequence encodes CASSLGTGGLSSYEQYF.

This chain connects TRBV27 to TRBJ2-3; 9 bases fit TRBD1. V gave up 0 bases and J gave up 14 bases; unmatched junction bases: 9. CDR3 length equals 14 residues. Germline V gene lookup returns CDR1 MNHEY and CDR2 SMNVEV (reference sequence). CDR3 sequence reads: CASSLSLTGQGPYF. The DNA for the CDR3 is TGTGCCAGCAGTTTATCTCTAACGGGACAGGGCCCGTATTTT.